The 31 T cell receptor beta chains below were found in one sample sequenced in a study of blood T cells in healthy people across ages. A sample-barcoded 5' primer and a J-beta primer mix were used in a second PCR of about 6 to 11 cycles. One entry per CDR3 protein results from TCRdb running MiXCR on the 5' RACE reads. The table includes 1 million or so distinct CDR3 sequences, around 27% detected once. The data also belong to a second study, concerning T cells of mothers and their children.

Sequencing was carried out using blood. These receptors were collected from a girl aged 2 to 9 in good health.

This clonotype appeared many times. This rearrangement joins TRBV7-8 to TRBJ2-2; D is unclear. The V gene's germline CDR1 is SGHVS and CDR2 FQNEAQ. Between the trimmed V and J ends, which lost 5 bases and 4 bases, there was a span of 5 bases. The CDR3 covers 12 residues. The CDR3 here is CASSGFTGELFF. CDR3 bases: TGTGCCAGCAGCGGGTTCACCGGGGAGCTGTTTTTT.

In nucleotides, the CDR3 is TGTGCCAGCAGCCCCGGTCAACGGACTAATGAGCAGTTCTTC. This gives the protein CASSPGQRTNEQFF. The V gene is TRBV7-9, the J gene TRBJ2-5, with D tentatively TRBD2 (5 bases). The J call may be wrong; the DNA end is better matched by TRBJ2-1. This CDR3 contains 14 residues. CDR1 is SEHNR and CDR2 is FQNEAQ in the germline V gene (reference sequence).

The CDR3 spells CASQGPWDTQYF. CDR3 sequence (DNA): TGTGCCAGCCAAGGCCCCTGGGATACGCAGTATTTT. J is TRBJ2-3 and V is TRBV2, with D uncertain. The V and J ends lost 8 bases and 6 bases respectively, with 12 bases between them. Per germline, CDR1 SNHLY and CDR2 FYNNEI. The CDR3 sequence is 12 residues long.

The CDR3 DNA is TGTGCCAGCAGCGTAGCATCCGGTAGAGTGAGTGAGCAGTTCTTC. The encoded protein is CASSVASGRVSEQFF. The V call is TRBV9, the J call TRBJ2-1; D call uncertain. With 0 bases removed from V and 9 bases from J, the gap between germline ends came to 16 bases. The CDR3 totals 15 residues. Germline V lookup: CDR1 SGDLS, CDR2 YYNGEE. Looking up the rest from reference TRBV9 and TRBJ2-1 gives the full variable domain: DSGVTQTPKHLITATGQRVTLRCSPRSGDLSVYWYQQSLDQGLQFLIQYYNGEERAKGNILERFSAQQFPDLHSELNLSSLELGDSALYFCASSVASGRVSEQFFGPGTRLTVL.

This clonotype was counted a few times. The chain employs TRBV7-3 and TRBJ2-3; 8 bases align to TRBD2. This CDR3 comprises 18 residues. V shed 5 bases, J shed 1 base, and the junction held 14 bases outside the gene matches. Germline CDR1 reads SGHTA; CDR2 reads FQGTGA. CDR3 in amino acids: CASSPTPSSGPRTDTQYF. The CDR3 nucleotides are TGTGCCAGCAGCCCTACCCCCTCTAGCGGGCCACGCACAGATACGCAGTATTTT. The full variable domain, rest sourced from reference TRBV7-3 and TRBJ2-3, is GAGVSQTPSNKVTEKGKYVELRCDPISGHTALYWYRQSLGQGPEFLIYFQGTGAADDSGLPNDRFFAVRPEGSVSTLKIQRTERGDSAVYLCASSPTPSSGPRTDTQYFGPGTRLTVL.

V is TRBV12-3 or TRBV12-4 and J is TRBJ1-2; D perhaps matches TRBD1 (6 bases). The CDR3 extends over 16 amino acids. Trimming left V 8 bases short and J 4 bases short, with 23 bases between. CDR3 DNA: TGTGCCAGCTTTACGGACAGTTTAATTTATAGCTATGGCTACACCTTC. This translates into CASFTDSLIYSYGYTF.

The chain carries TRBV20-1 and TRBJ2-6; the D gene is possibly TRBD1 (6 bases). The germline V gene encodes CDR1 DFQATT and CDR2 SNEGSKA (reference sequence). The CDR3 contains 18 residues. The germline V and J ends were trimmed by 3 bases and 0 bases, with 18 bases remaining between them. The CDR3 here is CSASTSGTPDSGANVLTF. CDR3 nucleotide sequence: TGCAGTGCTAGCACCTCCGGGACACCGGACTCTGGGGCCAACGTCCTGACTTTC.

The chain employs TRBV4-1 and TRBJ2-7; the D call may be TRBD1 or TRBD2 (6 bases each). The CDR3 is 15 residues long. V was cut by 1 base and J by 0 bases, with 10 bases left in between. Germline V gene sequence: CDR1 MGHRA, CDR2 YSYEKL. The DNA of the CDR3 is TGCGCCAGCAGCCAAGGGAGGGGGAGCTCCTACGAGCAGTACTTC. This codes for CASSQGRGSSYEQYF.

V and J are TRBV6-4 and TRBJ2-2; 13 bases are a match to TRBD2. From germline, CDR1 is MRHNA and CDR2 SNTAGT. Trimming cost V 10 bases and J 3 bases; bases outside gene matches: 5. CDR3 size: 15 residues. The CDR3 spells CATPGTSGDTGELFF. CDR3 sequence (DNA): TGTGCCACCCCCGGGACTAGCGGGGACACCGGGGAGCTGTTTTTT.

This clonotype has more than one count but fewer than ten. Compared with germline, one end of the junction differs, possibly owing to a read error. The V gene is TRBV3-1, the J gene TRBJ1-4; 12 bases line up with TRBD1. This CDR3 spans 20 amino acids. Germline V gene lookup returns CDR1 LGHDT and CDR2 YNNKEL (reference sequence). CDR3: CASSQSYGGTGGASDEKLSF. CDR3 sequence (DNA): TGTGCCAGCAGCCAATCCTATGGGGGGACAGGGGGCGCGTCGGATGAAAAACTGTCTTTT.

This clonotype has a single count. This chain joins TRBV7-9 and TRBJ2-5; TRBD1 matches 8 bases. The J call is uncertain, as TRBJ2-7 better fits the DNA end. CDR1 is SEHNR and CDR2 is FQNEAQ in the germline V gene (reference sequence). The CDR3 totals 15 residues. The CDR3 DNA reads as TGTGCCAGCAGCTTAGCCGGCACAGGGGGAAACGAGCAGTACTTC. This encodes CASSLAGTGGNEQYF.

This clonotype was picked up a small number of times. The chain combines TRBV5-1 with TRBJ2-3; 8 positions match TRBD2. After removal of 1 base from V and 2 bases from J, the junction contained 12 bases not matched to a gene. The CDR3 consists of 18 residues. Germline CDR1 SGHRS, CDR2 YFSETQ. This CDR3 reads CASSLIGSSGFTTDTQYF. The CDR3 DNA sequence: TGCGCCAGCAGCTTGATTGGTTCTAGCGGGTTTACCACAGATACGCAGTATTTT.

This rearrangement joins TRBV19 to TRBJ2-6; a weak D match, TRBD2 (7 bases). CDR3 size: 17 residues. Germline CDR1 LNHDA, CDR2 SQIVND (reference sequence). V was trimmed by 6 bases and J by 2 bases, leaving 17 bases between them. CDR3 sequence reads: CASSPTGGPPGANVLTF. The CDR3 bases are TGTGCCAGTAGCCCTACGGGGGGCCCACCTGGGGCCAACGTCCTGACTTTC.

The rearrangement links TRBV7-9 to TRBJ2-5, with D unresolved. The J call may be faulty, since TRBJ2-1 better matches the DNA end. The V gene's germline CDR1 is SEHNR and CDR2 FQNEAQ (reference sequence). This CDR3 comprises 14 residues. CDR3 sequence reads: CASSPPTRYNEQFF. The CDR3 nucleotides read TGTGCCAGCAGTCCGCCGACTCGGTACAATGAGCAGTTCTTC.

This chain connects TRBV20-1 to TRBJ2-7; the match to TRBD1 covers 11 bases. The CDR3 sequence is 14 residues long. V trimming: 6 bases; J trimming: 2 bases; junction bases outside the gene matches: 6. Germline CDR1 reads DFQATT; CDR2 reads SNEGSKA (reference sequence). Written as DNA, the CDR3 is TGCAGTGCCGCCCCGGGACAGGGGGCCTACGAGCAGTACTTC. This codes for CSAAPGQGAYEQYF.

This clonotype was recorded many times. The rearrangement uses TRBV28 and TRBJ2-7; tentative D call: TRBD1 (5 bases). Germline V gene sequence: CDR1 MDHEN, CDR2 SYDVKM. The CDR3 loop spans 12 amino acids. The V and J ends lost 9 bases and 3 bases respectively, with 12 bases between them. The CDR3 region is CASSGHLYEQYF. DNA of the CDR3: TGTGCCAGTTCTGGACACCTCTACGAGCAGTACTTC.

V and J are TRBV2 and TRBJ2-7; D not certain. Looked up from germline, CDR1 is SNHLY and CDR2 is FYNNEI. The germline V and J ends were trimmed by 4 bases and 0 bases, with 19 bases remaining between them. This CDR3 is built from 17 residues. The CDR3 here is CASSVGFGPEHSYEQYF. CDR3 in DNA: TGTGCCAGCAGTGTGGGGTTTGGCCCAGAACACTCCTACGAGCAGTACTTC.

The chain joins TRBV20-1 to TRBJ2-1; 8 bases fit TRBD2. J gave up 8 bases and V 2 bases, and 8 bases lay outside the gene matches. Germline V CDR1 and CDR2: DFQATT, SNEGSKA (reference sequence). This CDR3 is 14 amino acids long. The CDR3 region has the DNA TGCAGTGCTAGAATCCGCGGGGGGTCATATGAGCAGTTCTTC. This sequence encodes CSARIRGGSYEQFF.

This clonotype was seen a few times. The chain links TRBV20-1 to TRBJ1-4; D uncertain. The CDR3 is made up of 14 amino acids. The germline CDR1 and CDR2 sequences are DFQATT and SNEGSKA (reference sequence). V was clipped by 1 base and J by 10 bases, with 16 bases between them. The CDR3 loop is CSARGQSRYGKLFF. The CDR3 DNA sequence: TGCAGTGCTAGAGGGCAGTCACGTTATGGAAAACTGTTTTTT.

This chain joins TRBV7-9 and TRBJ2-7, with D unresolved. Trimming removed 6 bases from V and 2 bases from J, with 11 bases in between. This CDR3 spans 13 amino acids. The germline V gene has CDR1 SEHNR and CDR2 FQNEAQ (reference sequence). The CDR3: CASSSASPYEQYF. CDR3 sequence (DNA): TGTGCCAGCAGTTCGGCCAGCCCCTACGAGCAGTACTTC.

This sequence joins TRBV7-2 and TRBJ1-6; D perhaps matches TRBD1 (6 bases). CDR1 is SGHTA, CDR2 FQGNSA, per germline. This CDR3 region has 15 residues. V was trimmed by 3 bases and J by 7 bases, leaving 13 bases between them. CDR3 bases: TGTGCCAGCAGCTTTACGCAGGGGCCAAATTCACCCCTCCACTTT. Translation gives CASSFTQGPNSPLHF.

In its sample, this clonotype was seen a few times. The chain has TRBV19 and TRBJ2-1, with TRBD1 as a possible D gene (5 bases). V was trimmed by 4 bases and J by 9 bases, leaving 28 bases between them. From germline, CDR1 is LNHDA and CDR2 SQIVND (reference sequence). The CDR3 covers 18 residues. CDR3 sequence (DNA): TGTGCCAGTAGTAAGGACCCGAACAGGATAATGGGCGGAAGTGAGCAGTTCTTC. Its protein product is CASSKDPNRIMGGSEQFF.

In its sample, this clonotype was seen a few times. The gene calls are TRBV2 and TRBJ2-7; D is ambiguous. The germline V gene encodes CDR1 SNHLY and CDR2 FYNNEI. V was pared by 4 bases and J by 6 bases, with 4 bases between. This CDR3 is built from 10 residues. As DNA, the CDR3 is TGTGCCAGCAGTGTAGTCGAGCAGTACTTC. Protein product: CASSVVEQYF.

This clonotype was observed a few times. CDR3 loop: CASNDRNTEAFF. As DNA, the CDR3 is TGTGCCAGCAACGACAGAAACACTGAAGCTTTCTTT. The rearrangement uses TRBV12-3 or TRBV12-4 and TRBJ1-1; tentatively, D is TRBD1 (5 bases). The CDR3 has 12 residues. Between the trimmed V and J ends, which lost 7 bases and 2 bases, there was a span of 8 bases.

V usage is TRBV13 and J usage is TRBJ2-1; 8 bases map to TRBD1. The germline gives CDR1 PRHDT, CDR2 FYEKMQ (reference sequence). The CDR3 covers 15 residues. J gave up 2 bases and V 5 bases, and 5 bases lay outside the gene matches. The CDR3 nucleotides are TGTGCCAGCAGCGTTTACAGGGGGGCCTACAATGAGCAGTTCTTC. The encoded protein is CASSVYRGAYNEQFF.

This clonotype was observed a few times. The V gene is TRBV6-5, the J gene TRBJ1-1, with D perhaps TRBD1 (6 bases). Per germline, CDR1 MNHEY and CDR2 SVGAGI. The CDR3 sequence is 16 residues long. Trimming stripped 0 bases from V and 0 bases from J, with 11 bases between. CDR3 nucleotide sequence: TGTGCCAGCAGTTACTCCGGGGGCCGATTGAACACTGAAGCTTTCTTT. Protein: CASSYSGGRLNTEAFF.

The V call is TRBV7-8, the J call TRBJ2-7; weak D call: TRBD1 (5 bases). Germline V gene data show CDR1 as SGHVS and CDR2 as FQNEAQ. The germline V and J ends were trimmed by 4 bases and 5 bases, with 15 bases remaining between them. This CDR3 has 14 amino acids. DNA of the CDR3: TGTGCCAGCAGCTCATTACAGGCGATCGACGAGCAGTACTTC. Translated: CASSSLQAIDEQYF.

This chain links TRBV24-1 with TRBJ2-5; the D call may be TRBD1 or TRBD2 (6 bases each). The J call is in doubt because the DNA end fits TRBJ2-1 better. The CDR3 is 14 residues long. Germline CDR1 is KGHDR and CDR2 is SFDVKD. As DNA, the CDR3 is TGTGCCACCGGTTCGGGGGCCCCATACAATGAGCAGTTCTTC. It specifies CATGSGAPYNEQFF.

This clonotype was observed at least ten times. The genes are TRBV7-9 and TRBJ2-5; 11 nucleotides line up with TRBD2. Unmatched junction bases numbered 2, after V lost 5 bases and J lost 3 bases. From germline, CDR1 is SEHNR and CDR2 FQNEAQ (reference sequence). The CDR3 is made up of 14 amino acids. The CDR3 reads CASSPGLAEETQYF. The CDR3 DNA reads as TGTGCCAGCAGCCCGGGACTAGCGGAAGAGACCCAGTACTTC.

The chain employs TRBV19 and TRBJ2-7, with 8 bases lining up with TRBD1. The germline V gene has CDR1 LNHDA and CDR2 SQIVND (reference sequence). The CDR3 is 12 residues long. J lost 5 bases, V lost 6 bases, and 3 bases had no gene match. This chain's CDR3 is CASSNRGDEQYF. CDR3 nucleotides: TGTGCCAGTAGCAACAGGGGGGACGAGCAGTACTTC.

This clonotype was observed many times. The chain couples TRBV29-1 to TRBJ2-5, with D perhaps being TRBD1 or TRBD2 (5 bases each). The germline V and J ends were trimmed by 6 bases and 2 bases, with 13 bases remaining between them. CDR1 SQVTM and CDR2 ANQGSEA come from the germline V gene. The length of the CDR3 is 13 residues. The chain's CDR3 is CSVTGRLQETQYF. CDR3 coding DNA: TGCAGCGTCACGGGACGGTTGCAAGAGACCCAGTACTTC.